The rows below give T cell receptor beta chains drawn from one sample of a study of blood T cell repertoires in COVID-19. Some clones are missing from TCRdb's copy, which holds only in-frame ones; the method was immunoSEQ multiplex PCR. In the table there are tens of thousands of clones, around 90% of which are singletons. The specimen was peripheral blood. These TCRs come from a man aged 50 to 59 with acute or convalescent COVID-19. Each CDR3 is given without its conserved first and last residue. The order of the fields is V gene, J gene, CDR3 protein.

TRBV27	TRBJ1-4	ASARLEKLF
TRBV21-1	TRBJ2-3	ASRNRGLTNTDTQY
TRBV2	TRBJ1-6	ASSLPGQNSPLH
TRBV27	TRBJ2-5	ASSLEGASETQY
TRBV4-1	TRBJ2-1	ASSQDGRAVF
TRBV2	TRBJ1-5	ASSERGRGGGQPQH
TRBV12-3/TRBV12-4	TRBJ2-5	ASSTGIQETQY
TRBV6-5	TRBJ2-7	ASRITGQGYEQY
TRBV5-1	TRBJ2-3	ASSSRDRMDTQY
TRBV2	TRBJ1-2	ASTVLANYGYT
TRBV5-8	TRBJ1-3	ASSLLFSGNTIY
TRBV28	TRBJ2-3	ASSSRGSRADTQY
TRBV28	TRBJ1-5	ASSSTHRDRGPYQH
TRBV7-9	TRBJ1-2	ASSSSQSDIGYT
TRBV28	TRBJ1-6	ASSLEGRNSPLH
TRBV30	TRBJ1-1	AWSVLGGNTEAF
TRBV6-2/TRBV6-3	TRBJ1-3	ASSYGGAVGNTIY
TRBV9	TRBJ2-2	ASSVVPGPGGELF
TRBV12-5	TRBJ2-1	ASGFSTGPNEQF
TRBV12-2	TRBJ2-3	ASRPILAGGPDTQY
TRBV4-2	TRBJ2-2	ASSQDRLAGNTGELF
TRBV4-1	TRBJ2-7	ASSQAGAGGLYEQY
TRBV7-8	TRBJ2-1	ASSFRGGLAI
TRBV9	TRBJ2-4	ASSVGQGFENIQY
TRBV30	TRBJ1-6	AWSPMTGANSPLH
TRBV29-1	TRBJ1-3	SVGAGDNTIY
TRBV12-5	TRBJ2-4	ASGLGGRQY
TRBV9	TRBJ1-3	ASSGTPSSGNTIY
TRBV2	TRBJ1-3	ASKGQGGTTIY
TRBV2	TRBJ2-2	ASSVPAGLTLNTGELF
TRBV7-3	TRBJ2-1	ASSSLAEGEQF
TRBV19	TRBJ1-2	ASSPGGAFYGYT
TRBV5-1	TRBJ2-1	ASRRGYQGLAYNEQF
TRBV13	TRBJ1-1	ASSHLFSGDRPRTEAF
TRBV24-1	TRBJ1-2	ATSESGNYGYT
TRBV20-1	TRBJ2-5	SAGQQETQY
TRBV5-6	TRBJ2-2	ASSFGTGETGELF
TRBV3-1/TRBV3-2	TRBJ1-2	ASSPLTGNYGYT
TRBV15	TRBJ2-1	ATSIRLAAYNEQF
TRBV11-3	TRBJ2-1	ASSLVQANEQF
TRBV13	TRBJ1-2	ASSLLLTGVASGYT
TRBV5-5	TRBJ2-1	ASNFEGVSSYNEQF
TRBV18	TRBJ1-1	ASSPSGTKNTEAF
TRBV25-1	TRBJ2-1	ASSDRGDEQF
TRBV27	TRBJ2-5	ASSYRHGPQETQY
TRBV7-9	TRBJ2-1	ASSLGGGPYNEQF
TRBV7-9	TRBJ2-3	ASSFLYTDTQY
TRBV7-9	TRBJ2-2	ASLNRGVNTGELF
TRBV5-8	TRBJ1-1	ASSFARTGYTEAF
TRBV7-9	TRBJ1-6	ASSPGTVNSPLH
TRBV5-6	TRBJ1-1	ASSLATGPMNTEAF
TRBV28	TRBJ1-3	ASSTVAAPGNTIY
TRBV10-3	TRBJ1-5	AIMAPQH
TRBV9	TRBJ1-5	ASSKQGGNQPQH
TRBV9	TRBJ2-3	ASSGNRGRDTQY
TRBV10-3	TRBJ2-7	ATRTESYEQY
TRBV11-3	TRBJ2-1	ASSSTGAGEQF